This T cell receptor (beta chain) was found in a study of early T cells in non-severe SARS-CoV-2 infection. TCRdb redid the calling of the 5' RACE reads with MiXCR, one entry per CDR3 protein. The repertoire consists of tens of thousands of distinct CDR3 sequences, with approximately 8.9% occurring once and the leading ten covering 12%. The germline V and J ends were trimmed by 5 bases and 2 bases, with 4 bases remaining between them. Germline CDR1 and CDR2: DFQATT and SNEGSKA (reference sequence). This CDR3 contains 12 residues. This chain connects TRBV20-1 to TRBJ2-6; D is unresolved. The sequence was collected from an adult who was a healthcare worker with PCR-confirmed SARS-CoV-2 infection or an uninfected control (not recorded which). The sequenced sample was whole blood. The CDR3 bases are TGCAGTGCTCCGACTGGGGCCAACGTCCTGACTTTC. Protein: CSAPTGANVLTF.